The next 4 T cell receptor beta chains were all read from a single sample in a study of T cell repertoires in cytomegalovirus infection. MiXCR, run by TCRdb on the reads, gives a single entry per CDR3 protein. The sample carries tens of thousands of distinct CDR3 sequences, about 4% recorded once. Sequencing used PBMCs. The origin of the receptors is a human donor in good health (CMV status not recorded). Some clones in this sample may be carry-over from other donors' samples.

In its sample, this clonotype was seen many times. V usage is TRBV7-9 and J usage is TRBJ1-1; 8 nucleotides match TRBD1. Germline CDR1 SEHNR, CDR2 FQNEAQ (reference sequence). V was clipped by 4 bases and J by 1 base; unmatched bases: 5. This CDR3 comprises 15 residues. The CDR3 DNA is TGTGCCAGCAGCTCCCGACAGGGGACGAACACTGAAGCTTTCTTT. This encodes CASSSRQGTNTEAFF.

This clonotype has at least ten counts. The chain combines TRBV7-2 with TRBJ1-6; D unclear. This CDR3 has 14 amino acids. Germline-derived CDR1 and CDR2 are SGHTA and FQGNSA. Trimming stripped 3 bases from V and 5 bases from J, with 8 bases between. The CDR3 region has the DNA TGTGCCAGCAGCTTGACGATGGATAATTCACCCCTCCACTTT. Its translation is CASSLTMDNSPLHF.

This clonotype was picked up many times. The chain employs TRBV5-6 and TRBJ1-4; maybe TRBD1 (6 bases). The length of the CDR3 is 14 residues. The germline V and J ends were trimmed by 3 bases and 7 bases, with 13 bases remaining between them. Germline V gives CDR1 SGHDT, CDR2 YYEEEE. The CDR3, as DNA: TGTGCCAGCAGCTCCACAGGGTATAGTGAAAAACTGTTTTTT. It encodes CASSSTGYSEKLFF.

There are many counts of this clonotype. This rearrangement joins TRBV7-9 to TRBJ1-1; a weak D match, TRBD1 (5 bases). The CDR3 is 14 residues long. The V end lost 8 bases, the J end lost 0 bases, and 13 bases lay between the germline ends. Germline V gives CDR1 SEHNR, CDR2 FQNEAQ (reference sequence). The CDR3 region is CASGSGTVNTEAFF. The CDR3 DNA sequence: TGTGCCAGCGGCTCCGGGACGGTGAACACTGAAGCTTTCTTT.